Each of the 24 T cell receptor beta chains below was sequenced from the same sample in a study of cytomegalovirus exposure and HLA in healthy donors. 13 Jbeta primers and 60 Vbeta primers were used for the PCR. Generated by immunoSEQ multiplex PCR, the TCRdb table keeps only in-frame clones and is missing some. The repertoire holds roughly 160,000 clones, around 77% seen once, with approximately 1.3% in the top ten. The material sequenced was PBMCs. The receptor source for this set is a man between 60 and 75 years old in good health and CMV-seronegative.

The chain employs TRBV19 and TRBJ2-4; 9 bases line up with TRBD1. V shed 5 bases and J 8 bases; nucleotides not matched to a gene: 7. Germline CDR1 reads LNHDA; CDR2 reads SQIVND (reference sequence). The CDR3 has 14 amino acids. The DNA of the CDR3 is TGTGCCAGTAGTGCAGGGGACAGGGTGGACATTCAGTACTTC. It is translated as CASSAGDRVDIQYF.

The rearrangement links TRBV7-6 to TRBJ2-7; D may be TRBD1 (6 bases). The germline V gene encodes CDR1 SGHVS and CDR2 FNYEAQ. Trimming left V 5 bases short and J 7 bases short, with 15 bases between. The CDR3 length is 13 residues. This CDR3 reads CASSPQTGLEQYF. CDR3 bases: TGTGCCAGCAGCCCCCAGACAGGCTTAGAGCAGTACTTC.

The V call is TRBV13, the J call TRBJ1-2; 7 nucleotides align to TRBD1. Per germline, CDR1 PRHDT and CDR2 FYEKMQ (reference sequence). The ends lost 5 bases at V and 4 bases at J; junction bases unmatched: 13. This CDR3 is 16 amino acids long. CDR3 residues: CASSAGQLRDFYGYTF. CDR3 sequence (DNA): TGTGCCAGCAGCGCGGGACAGCTAAGGGATTTCTATGGCTACACCTTC. Supplemented by reference TRBV13 and TRBJ1-2, the full variable domain reads AAGVIQSPRHLIKEKRETATLKCYPIPRHDTVYWYQQGPGQDPQFLISFYEKMQSDKGSIPDRFSAQQFSDYHSELNMSSLELGDSALYFCASSAGQLRDFYGYTFGSGTRLTVV.

The chain links TRBV27 to TRBJ1-3; the D gene is possibly TRBD1 (5 bases). V was pared by 1 base and J by 4 bases, with 14 bases between. The CDR3 length is 16 residues. Germline assignment: CDR1 MNHEY and CDR2 SMNVEV (reference sequence). CDR3 bases: TGTGCCAGCAGTTTATATGCGCGGGGGTTCGGAAACACCATATATTTT. Its protein is CASSLYARGFGNTIYF.

The V call is TRBV7-2, the J call TRBJ2-1, with a tentative D call TRBD1 (6 bases). The CDR3 spans 13 residues. Trimming removed 7 bases at V and 9 bases at J, with 16 bases between. The V gene's germline CDR1 is SGHTA and CDR2 FQGNSA. The CDR3 sequence: CASIPGQIGEQFF. The CDR3 DNA reads as TGTGCCAGCATTCCGGGACAAATCGGTGAGCAGTTCTTC.

V usage is TRBV16 and J usage is TRBJ2-3; possibly TRBD2 for D (6 bases). The CDR3 totals 13 residues. V was trimmed by 3 bases and J by 10 bases, leaving 14 bases between them. Germline CDR1 reads KGHSY; CDR2 reads FQNENV. CDR3 DNA sequence: TGTGCCAGCAGCCATCAGGGAGGTAGGGCGCAGTATTTT. It translates to CASSHQGGRAQYF.

In its sample, this clone was seen once. The genes are TRBV9 and TRBJ2-1, with TRBD1 matching over 8 bases. V was clipped by 0 bases and J by 4 bases; unmatched bases: 3. The V gene's germline CDR1 is SGDLS and CDR2 YYNGEE. The length of the CDR3 is 15 residues. The CDR3 spells CASSVGTGLYNEQFF. For the CDR3, the DNA is TGTGCCAGCAGCGTAGGGACAGGGTTGTACAATGAGCAGTTCTTC.

This clone was counted between two and nine times. This chain connects TRBV27 to TRBJ2-5, with TRBD1 identical over 7 bases. The J call may be faulty, since TRBJ2-7 better matches the DNA end. CDR3 length: 14 amino acids. Germline V gene data show CDR1 as MNHEY and CDR2 as SMNVEV (reference sequence). This CDR3 is CASGRTGIPYEQYF. CDR3 nucleotide sequence: TGTGCCAGCGGCAGGACAGGCATCCCCTACGAGCAGTACTTC.

This clone was picked up a small number of times. The J gene is TRBJ1-1, the V gene TRBV30; TRBD1 might be the D (6 bases). Trimming shortened V by 1 base and J by 5 bases, and 11 bases separated the two germline ends. The CDR3 is 13 residues long. Germline CDR1 and CDR2: GTSNPN and SVGIG (reference sequence). CDR3 in DNA: TGTGCCTGGAGTGGGACAGTGAGGACTGAAGCTTTCTTT. Translated, it gives CAWSGTVRTEAFF.

The chain recombines TRBV11-2 with TRBJ2-2; 9 positions match TRBD2. This CDR3 comprises 16 residues. Germline CDR1 reads SGHAT; CDR2 reads FQNNGV. The junction had 7 bases not matched to a gene; V was cut back by 3 bases and J by 5 bases. DNA of the CDR3: TGTGCCAGCAGCTTCTCGCGGGGGGGCCATACCGGGGAGCTGTTTTTT. Its protein product is CASSFSRGGHTGELFF.

The chain employs TRBV4-2 and TRBJ1-1, with D perhaps TRBD1 (5 bases). V was cut by 1 base and J by 5 bases, with 8 bases left in between. The CDR3 is 13 residues long. CDR1 is LGHNA, CDR2 YNFKEQ, per germline. CDR3 in amino acids: CASSQVPGTEAFF. CDR3 in DNA: TGTGCCAGCAGCCAAGTCCCAGGGACTGAAGCTTTCTTT.

The V and J genes are TRBV29-1 and TRBJ1-2; weak D call: TRBD1 (6 bases). V was trimmed by 3 bases and J by 8 bases, leaving 16 bases between them. The CDR3 is 13 residues long. Germline V gene sequence: CDR1 SQVTM, CDR2 ANQGSEA. CDR3 in amino acids: CSVEGGALGGYTF. The CDR3 coding sequence is TGCAGCGTTGAGGGGGGGGCCCTGGGGGGCTACACCTTC.

The chain recombines TRBV28 with TRBJ1-2; 8 positions match TRBD1. CDR1 is MDHEN and CDR2 is SYDVKM in the germline V gene. This CDR3 has 14 amino acids. Losses at the gene ends were 6 bases for V and 6 bases for J; bases not matched to a gene: 9. The CDR3 nucleotides are TGTGCCAGCAGGTCGGCAGGGGGCGCAAATGGCTACACCTTC. This encodes CASRSAGGANGYTF.

CDR3 in DNA: TGTGCCAGCAGTTACGGCGGGACTAGCGGAAAGCAGTTCTTC. Translating it yields CASSYGGTSGKQFF. This chain joins TRBV6-5 and TRBJ2-1, with 11 bases identical to TRBD2. V gave up 2 bases and J gave up 11 bases; unmatched junction bases: 5. Germline loops: CDR1 MNHEY, CDR2 SVGAGI. The CDR3 covers 14 residues.

This clone was counted once. The CDR3 DNA reads TGTGCCAGCGGCAAGCTAGCGGGAGGGCCTTTGGTGTGGGAGACCCAGTACTTC. Its protein is CASGKLAGGPLVWETQYF. This chain links TRBV7-9 with TRBJ2-5; 12 nucleotides agree with TRBD2. The CDR3 totals 18 residues. V was clipped by 8 bases and J by 5 bases; unmatched bases: 18. Germline V CDR1 and CDR2: SEHNR, FQNEAQ (reference sequence).

V is TRBV5-1 and J is TRBJ2-1, with TRBD2 matching over 8 bases. This CDR3 is 15 amino acids long. Trimming at V came to 3 bases and at J to 6 bases, leaving 8 bases not matched to a gene. Germline CDR1 reads SGHRS; CDR2 reads YFSETQ. CDR3 coding DNA: TGCGCCAGCAGCTCGGGGGGGGGAGATCTCAATGAGCAGTTCTTC. It yields the protein CASSSGGGDLNEQFF.

J is TRBJ2-5 and V is TRBV7-8; tentatively, D is TRBD2 (5 bases). The better agreement between TRBJ2-7 and the DNA end casts doubt on the J call. CDR1 is SGHVS and CDR2 is FQNEAQ in the germline V gene. This CDR3 comprises 16 residues. CDR3 in DNA: TGTGCCAGCAGCCCCCGCCCTGCGGGCAGCTCCTACGAGCAGTACTTC. This translates into CASSPRPAGSSYEQYF.

The rearrangement joins TRBV21-1 to TRBJ1-4; the table calls TRBD1, which could not be checked here. TRBV21-1 is a pseudogene. The CDR3 covers 19 residues. The CDR3 protein is CASSKGVRGQWPTNEKLFF. Here the CDR3 DNA reads TGTGCCAGCAGCAAAGGGGTAAGGGGACAGTGGCCCACTAATGAAAAACTGTTTTTT.

This clone appeared a single time. V and J are TRBV4-3 and TRBJ2-1, with TRBD1 matching 8 bases. Trimming removed 5 bases from V and 4 bases from J; junction bases left unmatched: 7. The CDR3 spans 15 residues. Looked up from germline, CDR1 is LGHNA and CDR2 is YSLEER. DNA for the CDR3: TGCGCCAGCAGCGAATACAGGGGGGTTTACAATGAGCAGTTCTTC. Its translation: CASSEYRGVYNEQFF.

This chain joins TRBV4-1 and TRBJ2-1; 9 bases align to TRBD2. Trimming took 5 bases from V and 8 from J; bases not matched to a gene: 1. CDR3 length equals 12 residues. Per the germline V gene, CDR1 is MGHRA and CDR2 is YSYEKL. The CDR3 nucleotides are TGCGCCAGCAGCGTAGCGGGGGATGAGCAGTTCTTC. It is translated as CASSVAGDEQFF.

The chain links TRBV7-3 to TRBJ2-2, with 10 nucleotides matching TRBD1. Germline values: CDR1 SGHTA, CDR2 FQGTGA. The V segment lost 6 bases and the J segment 4 bases; nucleotides outside the gene matches: 5. CDR3 length: 15 amino acids. The CDR3, as DNA: TGTGCCAGCAGTCTAGGACAGGGGGGCACCGGGGAGCTGTTTTTT. Translation gives CASSLGQGGTGELFF.

In regard to this clone: Other DNA sequences of this sample code for an identical CDR3. This rearrangement joins TRBV30 to TRBJ1-5; D is possibly TRBD1 (5 bases). V lost 0 bases, J lost 2 bases, and 5 bases lay in between. The CDR3 is made up of 13 amino acids. Germline lookup yields CDR1 GTSNPN and CDR2 SVGIG (reference sequence). The CDR3 region has the DNA TGTGCCTGGAGTGTAGGGGGCAATCAGCCCCAGCATTTT. It encodes CAWSVGGNQPQHF.

The V and J genes are TRBV7-2 and TRBJ2-7, with TRBD2 identical over 8 bases. V lost 1 base to trimming and J lost 6 bases; unmatched junction nucleotides: 17. This CDR3 is built from 18 residues. The V gene's germline CDR1 is SGHTA and CDR2 FQGNSA. CDR3 sequence reads: CASSLGTGGTSTTLEQYF. In DNA form, the CDR3 reads TGTGCCAGCAGCTTAGGCACGGGGGGGACTAGTACTACTCTCGAGCAGTACTTC.

The V call is TRBV28, the J call TRBJ1-4; D not resolved. CDR3 length: 14 amino acids. The V gene lost 2 bases and the J gene lost 1 base, with 5 bases spanning the gap. CDR1 is MDHEN, CDR2 SYDVKM, per germline. Here the CDR3 DNA reads TGTGCCAGCAGTTTACCCAGAACTAATGAAAAACTGTTTTTT. It specifies CASSLPRTNEKLFF.